This note documents a single T cell receptor beta chain sequence. Its cognate antigen is unknown. The data were taken from a study of shared clonotypes between healthy human individuals. Study-wide points: Compared with memory subsets, naive subsets generally had larger estimated richness.

Naive-designated CD8 cells lacked CD45RO, were positively enriched for CCR7, and omitted terminally differentiated effector memory CD45RA+ cells. Germline CDR1 is SGHVS and CDR2 is FQNEAQ. The CDR3 is made up of 16 amino acids. The V gene lost 0 bases and the J gene lost 9 bases, with 21 bases spanning the gap. Method: immunoSEQ multiplex PCR; TCRdb's copy keeps in-frame clones and lacks some. The sample lists some 2.1 million clones, about 94% occurring once. Material for sequencing was naive CD8+ T cells from PBMCs. The chain joins TRBV7-8 to TRBJ2-7; perhaps TRBD1 as D (5 bases). The origin of this receptor is a man between 18 and 29 years old in good health. Some clones in this sample may be carry-over from other donors' samples. This chain's CDR3 is CASSLASWTSPTGQYF. In DNA form, the CDR3 reads TGTGCCAGCAGCTTAGCGTCCTGGACAAGCCCTACGGGGCAGTACTTC.